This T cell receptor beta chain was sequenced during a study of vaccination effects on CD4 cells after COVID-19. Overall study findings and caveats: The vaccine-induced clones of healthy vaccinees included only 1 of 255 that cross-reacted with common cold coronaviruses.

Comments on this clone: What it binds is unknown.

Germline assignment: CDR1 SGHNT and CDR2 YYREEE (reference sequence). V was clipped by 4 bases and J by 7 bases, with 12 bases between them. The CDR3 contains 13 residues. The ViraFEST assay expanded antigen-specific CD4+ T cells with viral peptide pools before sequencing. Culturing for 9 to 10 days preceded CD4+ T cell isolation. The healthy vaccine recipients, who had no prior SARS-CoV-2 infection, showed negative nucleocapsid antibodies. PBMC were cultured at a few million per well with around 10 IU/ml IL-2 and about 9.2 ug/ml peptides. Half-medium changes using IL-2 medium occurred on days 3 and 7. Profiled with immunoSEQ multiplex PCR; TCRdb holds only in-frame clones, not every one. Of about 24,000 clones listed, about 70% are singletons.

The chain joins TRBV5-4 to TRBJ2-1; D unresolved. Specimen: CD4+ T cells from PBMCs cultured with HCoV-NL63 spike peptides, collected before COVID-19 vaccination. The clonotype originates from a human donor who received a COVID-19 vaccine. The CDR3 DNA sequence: TGTGCCAGCAGCCCTCAAGGTGTGAATGAGCAGTTCTTC. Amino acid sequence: CASSPQGVNEQFF.